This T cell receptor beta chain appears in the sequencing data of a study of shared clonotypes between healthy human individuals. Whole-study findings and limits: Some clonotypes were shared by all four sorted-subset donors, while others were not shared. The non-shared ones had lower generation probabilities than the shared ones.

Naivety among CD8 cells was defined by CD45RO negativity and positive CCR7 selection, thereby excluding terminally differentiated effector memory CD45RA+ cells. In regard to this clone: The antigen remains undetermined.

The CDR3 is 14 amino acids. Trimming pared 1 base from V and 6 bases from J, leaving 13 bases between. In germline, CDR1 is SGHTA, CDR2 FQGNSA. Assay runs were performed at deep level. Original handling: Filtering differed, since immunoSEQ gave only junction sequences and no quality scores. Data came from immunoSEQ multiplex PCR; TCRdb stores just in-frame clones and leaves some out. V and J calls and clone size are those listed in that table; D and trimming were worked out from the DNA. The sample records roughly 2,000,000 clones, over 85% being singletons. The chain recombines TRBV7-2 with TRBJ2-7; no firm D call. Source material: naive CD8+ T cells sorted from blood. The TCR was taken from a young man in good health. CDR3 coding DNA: TGTGCCAGCAGCTTAGAAATAGGGATTCCCGAGCAGTACTTC. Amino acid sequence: CASSLEIGIPEQYF.